This TCR beta chain was profiled in a study of T cell responses to AZD1222 COVID-19 vaccine. Study-level findings and limits: Spike-specific TCR breadth and depth were elevated following two AZD1222 doses. Among vaccine-associated CD4 TCRs, coverage spanned spike, with dominance at 160-218 and 743-854. Baseline seropositivity characterized only a handful of AZD1222 recipients.

In germline, CDR1 is MRHNA, CDR2 SNTAGT. The CDR3 runs 15 residues. Trimming removed 3 bases from V and 1 base from J; junction bases left unmatched: 3. Sequencing used immunoSEQ multiplex PCR; TCRdb keeps in-frame clones, though not all of them. The data show approximately 140,000 clones, approximately 90% seen once. A few counts support this clone. Its target is not known. The source is an adult who received the AZD1222 COVID-19 vaccine. The chain has TRBV6-4 and TRBJ2-3; 8 bases align to TRBD2. The material sequenced was peripheral blood, taken 28 days after the second AZD1222 dose. In DNA, the CDR3 is TGTGCCAGCAGTGAACTCGGGGGGGGCACAGATACGCAGTATTTT. This translates into CASSELGGGTDTQYF.